One sample yielded the 9 T cell receptor beta chains listed below, sequenced in a study of blood T cell repertoires in COVID-19. The data were produced by immunoSEQ multiplex PCR, yet TCRdb's version contains in-frame clones alone and is incomplete. The repertoire consists of 120,000 to 150,000 clones, with about 85% occurring once and the leading ten covering over 2.5%. Material: peripheral blood. Every receptor here comes from a human donor with acute or convalescent COVID-19. The donor label of this sample is uncertain.

This clone was picked up one time. V is TRBV19 and J is TRBJ1-2; D possibly corresponds to TRBD1 (6 bases). The CDR3 spans 15 residues. Germline loops: CDR1 LNHDA, CDR2 SQIVND (reference sequence). Trimming cost V 4 bases and J 4 bases, with 16 bases left between them. Here the CDR3 DNA reads TGTGCCAGTAGTAACAGGGCGGTCGTGATCTATGGCTACACCTTC. Translating it yields CASSNRAVVIYGYTF.

CDR3: CASSQGQRYEQYF. CDR3 sequence (DNA): TGTGCCAGCTCGCAGGGACAGCGCTACGAGCAGTACTTC. This chain links TRBV18 with TRBJ2-7, with 7 bases matching TRBD1. CDR3 length: 13 residues. The germline CDR1 and CDR2 sequences are KGHSH and LQKENI. V lost 6 bases to trimming and J lost 3 bases; unmatched junction nucleotides: 5.

J is TRBJ2-2 and V is TRBV7-3; D is possibly TRBD1 (5 bases). Germline V gene lookup returns CDR1 SGHTA and CDR2 FQGTGA. V lost 6 bases and J lost 0, with 11 bases in between. CDR3 length equals 15 residues. CDR3: CASRPGPANTGELFF. For the CDR3, the DNA is TGTGCCAGCAGACCAGGGCCCGCGAACACCGGGGAGCTGTTTTTT.

This clone was seen a few times. The chain is built from TRBV28 and TRBJ1-2; 8 bases map to TRBD1. Germline CDR1 is MDHEN and CDR2 is SYDVKM. This CDR3 comprises 13 residues. J gave up 8 bases and V 2 bases, and 4 bases lay outside the gene matches. CDR3 DNA: TGTGCCAGCAGTTTACAGGGGGCGCGGGGCTACACCTTC. Protein sequence: CASSLQGARGYTF.

The chain couples TRBV4-3 to TRBJ2-1; maybe TRBD1 (5 bases). Germline V gene lookup returns CDR1 LGHNA and CDR2 YSLEER. Trimming removed 0 bases at V and 5 bases at J, with 14 bases between. The CDR3 totals 16 residues. CDR3 in DNA: TGCGCCAGCAGCCAAGATGTTTCAGGGCTGAACAATGAGCAGTTCTTC. The encoded protein is CASSQDVSGLNNEQFF.

V gene TRBV4-3 combines with J gene TRBJ1-5, with D possibly being TRBD1 (5 bases). The CDR3 runs to 17 residues. V was shortened by 0 bases and J by 6 bases, with 18 bases between the two germline ends. Germline assignment: CDR1 LGHNA and CDR2 YSLEER. This chain's CDR3 is CASSQESGPRFSQPQHF. The CDR3 DNA sequence: TGCGCCAGCAGCCAAGAATCAGGGCCCCGCTTCAGTCAGCCCCAGCATTTT.

The chain carries TRBV6-4 and TRBJ1-2; D gene ambiguous. V gave up 0 bases and J gave up 4 bases, with 15 bases separating them. The CDR3 loop spans 16 amino acids. In germline, CDR1 is MRHNA, CDR2 SNTAGT. For the CDR3, the DNA is TGTGCCAGCAGTGACTCGGCGGCGGGAAGAGTCTATGGCTACACCTTC. Its translation is CASSDSAAGRVYGYTF.

The sample holds one count of this clone. V usage is TRBV18 and J usage is TRBJ2-3, with D hard to call. The CDR3 consists of 15 residues. The germline V gene has CDR1 KGHSH and CDR2 LQKENI. Trimming removed 2 bases at V and 2 bases at J, with 11 bases between. CDR3 sequence reads: CASSPSGRNTDTQYF. The DNA for the CDR3 is TGTGCCAGCTCACCATCCGGTCGAAACACAGATACGCAGTATTTT.

This clone was seen a handful of times. V usage is TRBV3-1 (or the pseudogene TRBV3-2) and J usage is TRBJ2-3, with D possibly matching TRBD2 (5 bases). Deletions cut 1 base from V and 9 bases from J, with 17 bases between. Germline CDR1 LGHDT, CDR2 YNNKEL (reference sequence). CDR3 length equals 15 residues. CDR3 nucleotide sequence: TGTGCCAGCAGCCAAGGGGGAGAGTCGACGGCGACGCAGTATTTT. Its protein is CASSQGGESTATQYF.